The 21 T cell receptor beta chains in this list originate from one sample, sequenced in a study of OX40 agonist ivuxolimab in advanced cancers. The data were produced by immunoSEQ multiplex PCR, yet TCRdb's version contains in-frame clones alone and is incomplete. The sample lists some 73,000 clones; around 88% were seen once. The specimen was CD4+ or CD8+ T cells sorted from blood, collected in a trial of the OX40 agonist ivuxolimab. The origin of the receptors is an adult with an advanced solid tumor such as melanoma, head and neck, liver or kidney cancer.

The V gene is TRBV15, the J gene TRBJ1-5; 9 nucleotides line up with TRBD1. V lost 1 base to trimming and J lost 6 bases; unmatched junction nucleotides: 4. The CDR3 sequence is 15 residues long. From germline, CDR1 is LNHNV and CDR2 YYDKDF (reference sequence). CDR3 in amino acids: CATSRGQGDRQPQHF. CDR3 bases: TGTGCCACCAGCAGAGGACAGGGGGATCGTCAGCCCCAGCATTTT.

This chain connects TRBV4-2 to TRBJ2-1; a weak D match, TRBD2 (6 bases). Germline loops: CDR1 LGHNA, CDR2 YNFKEQ. V was trimmed by 0 bases and J by 0 bases, leaving 12 bases between them. The CDR3 has 17 amino acids. For the CDR3, the DNA is TGTGCCAGCAGCCAAGATGGGGGGAGGAGCTCCTACAATGAGCAGTTCTTC. This encodes CASSQDGGRSSYNEQFF.

V gene TRBV5-1 combines with J gene TRBJ1-2; D uncertain. V was shortened by 1 base and J by 8 bases, with 21 bases between the two germline ends. Germline V gives CDR1 SGHRS, CDR2 YFSETQ. This CDR3 has 16 amino acids. The DNA for the CDR3 is TGCGCCAGCAGCTTGTCCCTAGGGCTCACCGTCGGGGGCTACACCTTC. Amino acids: CASSLSLGLTVGGYTF.

The rearrangement joins TRBV4-1 to TRBJ1-1; the D is unclear. Trimming removed 1 base at V and 4 bases at J, with 10 bases between. Germline lookup yields CDR1 MGHRA and CDR2 YSYEKL. The CDR3 loop spans 14 amino acids. Here the CDR3 reads CASSQATRSTEAFF. DNA for the CDR3: TGCGCCAGCAGCCAAGCTACCCGGAGCACTGAAGCTTTCTTT.

This chain joins TRBV30 and TRBJ2-3; D unresolved. Germline CDR1 is GTSNPN and CDR2 is SVGIG (reference sequence). There are 13 residues in the CDR3. V was trimmed by 2 bases and J by 5 bases, leaving 11 bases between them. The CDR3 here is CAWSFGSVDTQYF. CDR3 nucleotide sequence: TGTGCCTGGAGTTTTGGCTCGGTAGATACGCAGTATTTT.

The sample holds one count of this clone. This chain joins TRBV19 and TRBJ2-3; 7 bases align to TRBD2. The CDR3 length is 15 residues. Germline CDR1 reads LNHDA; CDR2 reads SQIVND (reference sequence). The V gene end was trimmed by 8 bases and the J gene end by 1 base; junction bases not matched to a gene: 9. Here the CDR3 DNA reads TGTGCCAGTCAGGTAGCGGGTGAAGGCACAGATACGCAGTATTTT. This sequence encodes CASQVAGEGTDTQYF.

In DNA form, the CDR3 reads TGCGCCAGCGCCCTAGCGGGAGTGGAGACCCAGTACTTC. It encodes CASALAGVETQYF. V gene TRBV10-2 combines with J gene TRBJ2-5, with 10 bases lining up with TRBD2. V was pared by 8 bases and J by 5 bases, with 5 bases of the junction left unmatched. CDR3 size: 13 residues. Germline values: CDR1 WSHSY, CDR2 SAAADI.

The V gene is TRBV5-4, the J gene TRBJ1-2; possible D gene TRBD1, 5 bases. V was cut by 6 bases and J by 5 bases, with 20 bases left in between. This CDR3 spans 15 amino acids. CDR1 is SGHNT and CDR2 is YYREEE in the germline V gene (reference sequence). CDR3 amino acids: CASTNSRGSLYGYTF. CDR3 in DNA: TGTGCCAGCACCAACAGTAGGGGTTCTTTGTATGGCTACACCTTC.

The CDR3 DNA reads TGCGCCAGCAGCCAAGTCGTCCGCCGGGACCCCAACTATGGCTACACCTTC. Translating gives CASSQVVRRDPNYGYTF. This sequence joins TRBV4-1 and TRBJ1-2, with D tentatively TRBD1 (5 bases). V lost 1 base and J lost 2, with 17 bases in between. From germline, CDR1 is MGHRA and CDR2 YSYEKL. There are 17 residues in the CDR3.

This chain joins TRBV7-2 and TRBJ2-7; D unresolved. The CDR3 is made up of 13 amino acids. Trimming cost V 1 base and J 2 bases, with 6 bases left between them. Germline lookup yields CDR1 SGHTA and CDR2 FQGNSA. The CDR3 region has the DNA TGTGCCAGCAGCTTAGGGCGCACCTACGAGCAGTACTTC. Amino acids: CASSLGRTYEQYF. The full variable domain, rest sourced from reference TRBV7-2 and TRBJ2-7, is GAGVSQSPSNKVTEKGKDVELRCDPISGHTALYWYRQSLGQGLEFLIYFQGNSAPDKSGLPSDRFSAERTGGSVSTLTIQRTQQEDSAVYLCASSLGRTYEQYFGPGTRLTVT.

J is TRBJ2-1 and V is TRBV6-6, with 7 bases matching TRBD2. This CDR3 spans 13 amino acids. Germline CDR1 MNHNY, CDR2 SVGAGI (reference sequence). J was trimmed by 9 bases and V by 5 bases; bases with no gene match: 7. This CDR3 is CASSMGGGGEQFF. CDR3 DNA: TGTGCCAGCAGTATGGGGGGGGGTGGTGAGCAGTTCTTC.

The V call is TRBV4-1, the J call TRBJ1-1; a possible D gene is TRBD1 (6 bases). V was shortened by 4 bases and J by 4 bases, with 16 bases between the two germline ends. Germline loops: CDR1 MGHRA, CDR2 YSYEKL. This CDR3 spans 15 amino acids. The CDR3 DNA follows: TGCGCCAGCAGCCTTCGGACAGCTGGGGGCACTGAAGCTTTCTTT. Its translation is CASSLRTAGGTEAFF.

This clone was counted only a few times. The rearrangement links TRBV5-1 to TRBJ2-5; maybe TRBD1 (5 bases). Trimming stripped 4 bases from V and 2 bases from J, with 9 bases between. Germline V gene lookup returns CDR1 SGHRS and CDR2 YFSETQ. This CDR3 comprises 13 residues. The CDR3 nucleotides are TGCGCCAGCAGCGGGGCGTGGCAAGAGACCCAGTACTTC. Its protein is CASSGAWQETQYF. The full variable domain, with the rest looked up from reference TRBV5-1 and TRBJ2-5, is KAGVTQTPRYLIKTRGQQVTLSCSPISGHRSVSWYQQTPGQGLQFLFEYFSETQRNKGNFPGRFSGRQFSNSRSEMNVSTLELGDSALYLCASSGAWQETQYFGPGTRLLVL.

This chain links TRBV7-2 with TRBJ2-1; TRBD2 agrees at 12 bases. CDR1 SGHTA and CDR2 FQGNSA come from the germline V gene. The CDR3 runs 15 residues. The V and J ends lost 5 bases and 4 bases, in that order; junction bases with no gene match: 3. CDR3 sequence reads: CASSPLAGGYNEQFF. The CDR3 nucleotides read TGTGCCAGCAGCCCCCTAGCGGGGGGGTACAATGAGCAGTTCTTC.

This clone occurred once. The rearrangement joins TRBV10-3 to TRBJ2-1; no reliable D call. V dropped 8 bases and J dropped 3 bases, with 5 bases sitting between them. There are 11 residues in the CDR3. Per the germline V gene, CDR1 is ENHRY and CDR2 is SYGVKD. DNA of the CDR3: TGTGCCATCGGCGGCTACAATGAGCAGTTCTTC. Translating it yields CAIGGYNEQFF.

V usage is TRBV9 and J usage is TRBJ1-1; possible D gene TRBD1, 6 bases. The CDR3 totals 15 residues. V was pared by 0 bases and J by 0 bases, with 9 bases between. CDR1 is SGDLS and CDR2 is YYNGEE in the germline V gene. CDR3 nucleotide sequence: TGTGCCAGCAGCGTAGGTGGGGACATGAACACTGAAGCTTTCTTT. Its protein is CASSVGGDMNTEAFF.

CDR3 nucleotides: TGTGCCAGCAGCTCGGGCTACCGCTCGATTGGAGAGACCCAGTACTTC. Translated, it gives CASSSGYRSIGETQYF. V and J are TRBV7-2 and TRBJ2-5; no definite D call. Germline V lookup: CDR1 SGHTA, CDR2 FQGNSA. V shed 4 bases and J shed 4 bases, with 19 bases lying between them. The length of the CDR3 is 16 residues.

The chain employs TRBV28 and TRBJ2-7, with D uncertain. V dropped 2 bases and J dropped 2 bases, with 10 bases sitting between them. The length of the CDR3 is 14 residues. Germline V CDR1 and CDR2: MDHEN, SYDVKM. The CDR3 DNA reads as TGTGCCAGCAGTTTACTTGGCCGAGCCTACGAGCAGTACTTC. Protein product: CASSLLGRAYEQYF.

The J gene is TRBJ2-3, the V gene TRBV15; 10 bases align to TRBD2. The CDR3 has 17 amino acids. V was clipped by 5 bases and J by 4 bases; unmatched bases: 12. Germline assignment: CDR1 LNHNV and CDR2 YYDKDF (reference sequence). This chain's CDR3 is CATSAVTSGAVADTQYF. In nucleotides, the CDR3 is TGTGCCACCAGCGCCGTTACTAGCGGGGCGGTGGCAGATACGCAGTATTTT.

This clone was recorded a few times. The J gene is TRBJ2-2, the V gene TRBV19; 9 positions agree with TRBD1. The V gene's germline CDR1 is LNHDA and CDR2 SQIVND (reference sequence). V gave up 8 bases and J gave up 4 bases; unmatched junction bases: 5. This CDR3 is built from 14 residues. Written as DNA, the CDR3 is TGTGCCAGTGGGCGACAGGGGGGCACCGGGGAGCTGTTTTTT. Residues: CASGRQGGTGELFF.

The chain employs TRBV9 and TRBJ2-5; TRBD1 aligns across 7 bases. Unmatched junction bases numbered 9, after V lost 4 bases and J lost 3 bases. CDR1 is SGDLS and CDR2 is YYNGEE in the germline V gene. The CDR3 runs 15 residues. The CDR3 is CASSSHPGQKETQYF. CDR3 DNA sequence: TGTGCCAGCAGCTCCCACCCGGGACAGAAAGAGACCCAGTACTTC.